This is a list of T cell receptor beta chains from one sample in a study of blood T cell repertoires in COVID-19. Clones were read by immunoSEQ multiplex PCR, and TCRdb kept only the in-frame ones, dropping some. The data show around 100,000 clones, about 80% seen once. What was sequenced was peripheral blood. The receptor source for this set is a man in his sixties or seventies with active or convalescent COVID-19. Both conserved end residues are part of each CDR3. Fields, in order: V gene, J gene, CDR3 protein.

TRBV18,TRBJ2-7,CASSPGLAGGYEQYF
TRBV5-1,TRBJ2-1,CASSPTLAGGGNEQFF
TRBV7-9,TRBJ2-3,CASSLAGTSGGRSTDTQYF
TRBV2,TRBJ2-7,CASSGLAGVEQYF
TRBV7-9,TRBJ1-2,CASSLGSGGYGYTF
TRBV6-6,TRBJ2-1,CASSYSPGPIINEQFF
TRBV5-4,TRBJ2-5,CASSLSGLATEYF
TRBV2,TRBJ2-1,CASIGTSSYNEQFF
TRBV29-1,TRBJ1-1,CSVVIQGTEAFF
TRBV7-6,TRBJ2-4,CASSLGQGRTKNIQYF
TRBV3-1/TRBV3-2,TRBJ1-6,CASSQVVGTGVTSPLHF
TRBV7-6,TRBJ2-3,CASSSSGGAVTDTQYF
TRBV9,TRBJ2-1,CASSRRGEVYNEQFF
TRBV5-1,TRBJ2-2,CASSLEGQNTGELFF
TRBV5-1,TRBJ1-5,CASSLSSGLDQPQHF
TRBV9,TRBJ2-1,CASSVRQGNEQFF
TRBV6-6,TRBJ2-1,CASSLPPGQGSNEQFF
TRBV5-1,TRBJ2-7,CASSLDLGGNTIQYF
TRBV9,TRBJ2-1,CASSVTDWEENEQFF
TRBV9,TRBJ1-6,CASSALQGMGGSPLHF
TRBV13,TRBJ2-3,CASTPMGGGTGDTQYF
TRBV7-9,TRBJ1-6,CASSLRDREGSPLHF
TRBV10-1,TRBJ1-6,CASSETHGRNSPLHF
TRBV24-1,TRBJ2-3,CATSDILAGVSDTQYF
TRBV7-9,TRBJ2-6,CASSLIPNSGANVLTF
TRBV7-2,TRBJ1-2,CASSSQTGGYGYTF
TRBV2,TRBJ2-7,CASRRDRYSYEQYF
TRBV30,TRBJ1-5,CAWSKGTLNQPQHF
TRBV4-3,TRBJ2-3,CASSQAGLAGGLTDTQYF
TRBV30,TRBJ1-2,CAWSVGISYGYTF
TRBV11-2,TRBJ2-1,CASSLLGQGPYNEQFF
TRBV19,TRBJ2-2,CASRRGTGAQTGELFF
TRBV7-2,TRBJ1-3,CASSLASRVWGNTIYF
TRBV7-8,TRBJ1-3,CASSLTTGGASGNTIYF
TRBV30,TRBJ2-7,CAWSWTSGSYEQYF
TRBV4-1,TRBJ1-2,CASSPPGQVVGYTF
TRBV18,TRBJ1-1,CASSPLGGDTEAFF
TRBV2,TRBJ1-4,CASSDRGQGQNEKLFF
TRBV11-1,TRBJ2-5,CASSSYQGLAKETQYF
TRBV9,TRBJ1-1,CASSVAPFLEAFF
TRBV6-2/TRBV6-3,TRBJ2-1,CASSQAGTPEQFF
TRBV6-2/TRBV6-3,TRBJ1-5,CASSYGRVGDQPQHF
TRBV7-2,TRBJ2-3,CASSPPAGGPTDTQYF
TRBV19,TRBJ2-3,CASRNTGTGLTDTQYF
TRBV9,TRBJ2-7,CASSVGQEISYEQYF
TRBV4-2,TRBJ2-2,CASSQGYRATGELFF
TRBV20-1,TRBJ2-1,CSARGRVEQFF
TRBV28,TRBJ2-1,CASSPITRTRRYNEQFF
TRBV24-1,TRBJ1-2,CATSRKTGYGYTF
TRBV7-8,TRBJ2-4,CASSPPWQKLAKNIQYF
TRBV9,TRBJ1-2,CASSVGQSNYGYTF
TRBV19,TRBJ1-6,CASRGQGLNSPLHF
TRBV29-1,TRBJ2-3,CSARTAPDTQYF
TRBV7-2,TRBJ1-4,CASSLAGGNEKLFF
TRBV4-1,TRBJ2-7,CASSQVGGRGGGGEQYF
TRBV19,TRBJ2-5,CASSIRTGGQETQYF